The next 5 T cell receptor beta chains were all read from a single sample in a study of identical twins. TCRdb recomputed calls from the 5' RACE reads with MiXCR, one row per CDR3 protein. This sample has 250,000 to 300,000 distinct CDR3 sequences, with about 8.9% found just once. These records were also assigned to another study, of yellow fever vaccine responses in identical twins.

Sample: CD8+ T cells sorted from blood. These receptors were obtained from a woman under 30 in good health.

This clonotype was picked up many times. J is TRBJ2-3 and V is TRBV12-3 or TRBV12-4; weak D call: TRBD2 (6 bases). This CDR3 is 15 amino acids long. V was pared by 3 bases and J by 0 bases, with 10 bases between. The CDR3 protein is CASSFVADSTDTQYF. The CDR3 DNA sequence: TGTGCCAGCAGTTTTGTAGCGGACAGCACAGATACGCAGTATTTT.

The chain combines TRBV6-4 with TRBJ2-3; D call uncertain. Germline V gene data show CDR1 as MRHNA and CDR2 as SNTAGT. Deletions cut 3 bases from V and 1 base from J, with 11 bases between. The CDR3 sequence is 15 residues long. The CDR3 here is CASSDRAGGTDTQYF. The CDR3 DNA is TGTGCCAGCAGTGATAGGGCAGGAGGCACAGATACGCAGTATTTT.

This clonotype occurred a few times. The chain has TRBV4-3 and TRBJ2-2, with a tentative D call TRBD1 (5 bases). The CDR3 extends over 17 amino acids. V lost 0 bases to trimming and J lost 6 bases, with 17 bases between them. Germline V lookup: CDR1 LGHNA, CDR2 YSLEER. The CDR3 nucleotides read TGCGCCAGCAGCCAAGAAGCGTTTCATCGACAGTCCGGGGAGCTGTTTTTT. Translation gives CASSQEAFHRQSGELFF.

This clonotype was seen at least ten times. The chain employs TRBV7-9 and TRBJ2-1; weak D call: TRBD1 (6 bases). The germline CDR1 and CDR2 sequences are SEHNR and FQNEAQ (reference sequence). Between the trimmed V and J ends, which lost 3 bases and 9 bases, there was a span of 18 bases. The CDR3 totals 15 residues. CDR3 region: CASSFEGDYDIEQFF. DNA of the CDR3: TGTGCCAGCAGCTTTGAGGGGGATTACGATATTGAGCAGTTCTTC.

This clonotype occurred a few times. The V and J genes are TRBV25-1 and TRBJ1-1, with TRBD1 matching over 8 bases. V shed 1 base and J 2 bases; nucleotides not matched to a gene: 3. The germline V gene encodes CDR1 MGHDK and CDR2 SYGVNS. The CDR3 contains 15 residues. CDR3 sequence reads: CASSESGQVNTEAFF. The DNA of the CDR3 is TGTGCCAGCAGTGAATCGGGACAGGTTAACACTGAAGCTTTCTTT.